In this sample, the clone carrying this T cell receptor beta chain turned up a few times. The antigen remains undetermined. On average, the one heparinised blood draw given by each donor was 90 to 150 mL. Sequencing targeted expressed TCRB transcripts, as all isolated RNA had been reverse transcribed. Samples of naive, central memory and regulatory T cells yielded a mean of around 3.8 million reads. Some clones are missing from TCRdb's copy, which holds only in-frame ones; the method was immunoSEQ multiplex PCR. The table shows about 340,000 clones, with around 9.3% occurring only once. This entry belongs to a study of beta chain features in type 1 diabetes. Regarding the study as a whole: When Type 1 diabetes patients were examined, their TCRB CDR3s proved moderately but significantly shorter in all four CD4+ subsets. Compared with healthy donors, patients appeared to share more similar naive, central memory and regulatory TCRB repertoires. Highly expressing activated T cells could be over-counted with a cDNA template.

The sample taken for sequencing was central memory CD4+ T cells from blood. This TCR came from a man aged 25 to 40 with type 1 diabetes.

The CDR3 DNA reads as TGCGCCAGCAGCCAAGACCAAATATGGGAAAAACTGTTTTTT. This codes for CASSQDQIWEKLFF. The V and J genes are TRBV4-1 and TRBJ1-4, with D unresolved. V shed 0 bases and J shed 8 bases, with 10 bases lying between them. Germline CDR1 and CDR2: MGHRA and YSYEKL. This CDR3 comprises 14 residues.